The 2 T cell receptor beta chains listed next were all sequenced from one sample in a study of T cells in Graves' hyperthyroidism and ophthalmopathy. Amplification yielded TCR beta CDR3 regions, with RNA transcripts as the source. HTBI primers drove first-round RT-PCR of the TCR CDR3. A single record per CDR3 protein comes from TCRdb applying MiXCR to the multiplex PCR reads. Of a few hundred thousand distinct CDR3 sequences in the sample, approximately 44% were seen once. What was sequenced was peripheral blood or thyroid tissue (not recorded which). The receptors come from a woman aged 18-29 years with Graves' hyperthyroidism.

With regard to this clonotype: One end of the junction does not line up with germline, which may come from a read error. This chain uses TRBV2 with TRBJ1-1, with 8 bases fitting TRBD1. The CDR3 totals 17 residues. CDR1 is SNHLY, CDR2 FYNNEI, per germline. The CDR3, as DNA: TGCGCCAGCAGCTTGTACCCTACAGGGGGTGGATTTTCTGAAGCTTTCTTT. The encoded protein is CASSLYPTGGGFSEAFF.

On this clonotype: Given a much more abundant clone one base away, this may be a read error. The chain links TRBV7-9 to TRBJ2-7; possibly TRBD1 for D (5 bases). V lost 1 base and J 5 bases, leaving 12 bases between the germline ends. CDR3 length equals 14 residues. The germline V gene encodes CDR1 SEHNR and CDR2 FQNEAQ (reference sequence). CDR3 sequence (DNA): TGTGCCAGCAGCTTAGGTGGCAGGGCGAACGAGCAGTACTTC. This sequence encodes CASSLGGRANEQYF. Drawing the rest from reference TRBV7-9 and TRBJ2-7, the complete variable domain is DTGVSQNPRHKITKRGQNVTFRCDPISEHNRLYWYRQTLGQGPEFLTYFQNEAQLEKSRLLSDRFSAERPKGSFSTLEIQRTEQGDSAMYLCASSLGGRANEQYFGPGTRLTVT.